The 13 T cell receptor beta chains given below trace back to one sample, sequenced in a study of blood T cell repertoires in COVID-19. Assay used: immunoSEQ multiplex PCR; TCRdb lists only in-frame clones, some missing. The table shows over 120,000 clones, with roughly nine tenths occurring only once. Source material: peripheral blood. All receptors derive from a human donor in a cohort sampled during active COVID-19.

The rearrangement joins TRBV29-1 to TRBJ1-3; 7 bases are a match to TRBD1. Trimming cost V 7 bases and J 0 bases; bases outside gene matches: 3. Per the germline V gene, CDR1 is SQVTM and CDR2 is ANQGSEA. The CDR3 has 13 amino acids. The CDR3 sequence: CSAGQNSGNTIYF. Written as DNA, the CDR3 is TGCAGCGCGGGACAGAACTCTGGAAACACCATATATTTT.

This chain uses TRBV2 with TRBJ1-2; 9 bases are a match to TRBD1. V gave up 6 bases and J gave up 8 bases; unmatched junction bases: 10. The CDR3 has 14 amino acids. Germline CDR1 reads SNHLY; CDR2 reads FYNNEI. The CDR3 sequence: CASSLIPGQGGYTF. The CDR3 region has the DNA TGTGCCAGCAGCCTCATCCCGGGACAGGGAGGCTACACCTTC. The full variable domain, with the rest looked up from reference TRBV2 and TRBJ1-2, is EPEVTQTPSHQVTQMGQEVILRCVPISNHLYFYWYRQILGQKVEFLVSFYNNEISEKSEIFDDQFSVERPDGSNFTLKIRSTKLEDSAMYFCASSLIPGQGGYTFGSGTRLTVV.

This clone was observed a few times. The chain's CDR3 is CASSPSGGANYGYTF. For the CDR3, the DNA is TGTGCCAGCAGCCCAAGCGGGGGAGCTAACTATGGCTACACCTTC. The J gene is TRBJ1-2, the V gene TRBV9; perhaps TRBD1 as D (5 bases). The CDR3 extends over 15 amino acids. Germline V CDR1 and CDR2: SGDLS, YYNGEE. Trimming stripped 4 bases from V and 0 bases from J, with 13 bases between.

V gene TRBV6-5 combines with J gene TRBJ1-2, with TRBD1 as a possible D gene (6 bases). Germline assignment: CDR1 MNHEY and CDR2 SVGAGI. The CDR3 consists of 13 residues. Trimming cost V 2 bases and J 6 bases, with 10 bases left between them. The chain's CDR3 is CASSYGGADGYTF. The CDR3 DNA reads TGTGCCAGCAGTTACGGGGGGGCGGATGGCTACACCTTC.

This clone was detected only once. CDR3: CASSYLAGDEQYF. The CDR3 DNA sequence: TGTGCCAGCAGTTACCTAGCGGGGGACGAGCAGTACTTC. V is TRBV6-5 and J is TRBJ2-7, with 10 bases fitting TRBD2. Germline V lookup: CDR1 MNHEY, CDR2 SVGAGI. Losses at the gene ends were 2 bases for V and 5 bases for J; bases not matched to a gene: 0. CDR3 length equals 13 residues.

CDR3 in DNA: TGTGCCAGCAGCGGATTCCTATCTGGTGGCGAGCAGTACTTC. This encodes CASSGFLSGGEQYF. This chain joins TRBV9 and TRBJ2-7; D unclear. Trimming removed 3 bases from V and 6 bases from J, with 16 bases in between. The germline V gene encodes CDR1 SGDLS and CDR2 YYNGEE. The CDR3 extends over 14 amino acids.

V usage is TRBV25-1 and J usage is TRBJ2-5; the match to TRBD1 covers 8 bases. V was pared by 6 bases and J by 2 bases, with 5 bases of the junction left unmatched. The CDR3 has 14 residues. Per the germline V gene, CDR1 is MGHDK and CDR2 is SYGVNS. The CDR3 loop reads CASRRDRSQETQYF. The CDR3 nucleotides are TGTGCCAGCAGGCGGGACAGGTCACAAGAGACCCAGTACTTC.

The V call is TRBV2, the J call TRBJ2-2; tentatively, D is TRBD1 (6 bases). V lost 6 bases, J lost 5 bases, and 16 bases lay in between. The CDR3 runs to 15 residues. Germline values: CDR1 SNHLY, CDR2 FYNNEI. The CDR3, as DNA: TGTGCCAGCAGGAAGAGACAGGAAATGACCGGGGAGCTGTTTTTT. It is translated as CASRKRQEMTGELFF.

This clone was observed once. This chain connects TRBV23-1 to TRBJ1-6, with 10 bases that match TRBD1. TRBV23-1 is placed among ORFs of uncertain function. Trimming at V came to 7 bases and at J to 5 bases, leaving 14 bases not matched to a gene. This CDR3 has 18 residues. The CDR3 loop is CASTRSNSGTGDNSPLHF. For the CDR3, the DNA is TGCGCCAGCACCCGGTCTAATTCTGGGACAGGGGATAATTCACCCCTCCACTTT.

CDR3 sequence: CASSREVGRSTDTQYF. The CDR3 DNA reads as TGTGCCAGCAGCAGAGAGGTGGGGAGGAGCACAGATACGCAGTATTTT. The chain has TRBV7-6 and TRBJ2-3; a weak D match, TRBD2 (6 bases). Trimming removed 5 bases at V and 0 bases at J, with 15 bases between. This CDR3 region has 16 residues. The V gene's germline CDR1 is SGHVS and CDR2 FNYEAQ.

The genes are TRBV5-8 and TRBJ2-1; 8 bases fit TRBD2. Per the germline V gene, CDR1 is SGHTS and CDR2 is YDEGEE. V was pared by 0 bases and J by 2 bases, with 4 bases of the junction left unmatched. The CDR3 is made up of 16 amino acids. CDR3 sequence (DNA): TGTGCCAGCAGCTTGGGGACGGGGGGGCCCTACAATGAGCAGTTCTTC. Protein product: CASSLGTGGPYNEQFF.

V is TRBV7-3 and J is TRBJ2-2, with 7 bases fitting TRBD1. V gave up 5 bases and J gave up 1 base; unmatched junction bases: 1. This CDR3 region has 14 residues. CDR1 is SGHTA and CDR2 is FQGTGA in the germline V gene. The DNA for the CDR3 is TGTGCCAGCAGCCGGACAGGGAACACCGGGGAGCTGTTTTTT. This translates into CASSRTGNTGELFF.

This chain uses TRBV28 with TRBJ2-7; no clear D. CDR1 MDHEN and CDR2 SYDVKM come from the germline V gene. Trimming left V 6 bases short and J 1 base short, with 10 bases between. The CDR3 runs to 13 residues. The CDR3 DNA follows: TGTGCCAGCAGCCTCTCAGTGTCCTACGAGCAGTACTTC. Translated: CASSLSVSYEQYF.